The rows below give T cell receptor beta chains drawn from one sample of a study of T cell responses to AZD1222 COVID-19 vaccine. The data were produced by immunoSEQ multiplex PCR, yet TCRdb's version contains in-frame clones alone and is incomplete. This table holds 140,000 to 150,000 clones, roughly 92% found once. The source was peripheral blood, collected on day 0 of AZD1222 vaccination. The receptor set was obtained from an adult in good health. Both conserved end residues are part of each CDR3. The D gene is left open where the match is weak. The listing skips clone size in some rows; elsewhere it reads once, few, many or a size class.

D gene: -
J gene: TRBJ2-7
V gene: TRBV23-1
clone size: -
CDR3 protein: CASSQSIGQWTSYEQYF
CDR3 DNA: TGCGCCAGCAGTCAATCGATTGGACAGTGGACGAGCTACGAGCAGTACTTC

D gene: TRBD2
J gene: TRBJ2-2
V gene: TRBV19
clone size: few
CDR3 protein: CASSMGLAGTGELFF
CDR3 DNA: TGTGCCAGTAGTATGGGACTAGCGGGGACCGGGGAGCTGTTTTTT

D gene: TRBD2
J gene: TRBJ2-1
V gene: TRBV9
clone size: -
CDR3 protein: CASSVQTSGKNEQFF
CDR3 DNA: TGTGCCAGCAGCGTCCAGACTAGCGGGAAAAATGAGCAGTTCTTC

D gene: -
J gene: TRBJ2-6
V gene: TRBV3-1/TRBV3-2
clone size: -
CDR3 protein: CASSLSGANVLTF
CDR3 DNA: TGTGCCAGCAGCCTCTCTGGGGCCAACGTCCTGACTTTC

D gene: TRBD1
J gene: TRBJ1-5
V gene: TRBV30
clone size: -
CDR3 protein: CAWSLGQGRYQPQHF
CDR3 DNA: TGTGCCTGGAGCTTGGGACAGGGACGGTATCAGCCCCAGCATTTT

D gene: TRBD2
J gene: TRBJ2-3
V gene: TRBV7-9
clone size: -
CDR3 protein: CASSPLAGDADTQYF
CDR3 DNA: TGTGCCAGCAGCCCACTAGCGGGAGATGCGGATACGCAGTATTTT

D gene: -
J gene: TRBJ1-5
V gene: TRBV19
clone size: -
CDR3 protein: CASSIGKGYSNQPQHF
CDR3 DNA: TGTGCCAGTAGTATAGGTAAGGGTTATAGCAATCAGCCCCAGCATTTT

D gene: TRBD2
J gene: TRBJ2-1
V gene: TRBV9
clone size: -
CDR3 protein: CASSPLAGVGEQFF
CDR3 DNA: TGTGCCAGCAGCCCCTTAGCGGGGGTCGGTGAGCAGTTCTTC

D gene: TRBD1
J gene: TRBJ1-4
V gene: TRBV12-3/TRBV12-4
clone size: -
CDR3 protein: CASRSGGSEKLFF
CDR3 DNA: TGTGCCAGCCGGTCAGGGGGAAGTGAAAAACTGTTTTTT

D gene: -
J gene: TRBJ2-5
V gene: TRBV3-1/TRBV3-2
clone size: -
CDR3 protein: CASSAPGQGLRETQYF
CDR3 DNA: TGTGCCAGCAGTGCCCCAGGGCAGGGGCTCCGGGAGACCCAGTACTTC

D gene: -
J gene: TRBJ1-1
V gene: TRBV6-5
clone size: -
CDR3 protein: CASSPWGGNTEAFF
CDR3 DNA: TGTGCCAGCAGTCCCTGGGGGGGGAACACTGAAGCTTTCTTT

D gene: TRBD2
J gene: TRBJ2-2
V gene: TRBV5-1
clone size: -
CDR3 protein: CASSLLPGGSPGELFF
CDR3 DNA: TGCGCCAGCAGCTTGTTGCCTGGCGGGAGCCCCGGGGAGCTGTTTTTT

D gene: -
J gene: TRBJ1-6
V gene: TRBV6-5
clone size: -
CDR3 protein: CASSTGYSPLHF
CDR3 DNA: TGTGCCAGCAGTACAGGGTATTCACCCCTCCACTTT

D gene: -
J gene: TRBJ2-2
V gene: TRBV5-1
clone size: -
CDR3 protein: CASSLFGVGELFF
CDR3 DNA: TGCGCCAGCAGCTTGTTTGGGGTCGGGGAGCTGTTTTTT

D gene: -
J gene: TRBJ1-1
V gene: TRBV5-4
clone size: -
CDR3 protein: CASSLYYRETEAFF
CDR3 DNA: TGTGCCAGCAGCTTGTATTACCGGGAGACTGAAGCTTTCTTT

D gene: -
J gene: TRBJ1-2
V gene: TRBV28
clone size: -
CDR3 protein: CASSFGLLGGYTF
CDR3 DNA: TGTGCCAGCAGTTTCGGGCTCTTGGGGGGCTACACCTTC

D gene: TRBD1
J gene: TRBJ1-1
V gene: TRBV5-6
clone size: -
CDR3 protein: CASSSWTGSGAFF
CDR3 DNA: TGTGCCAGCAGCTCTTGGACAGGGTCAGGAGCTTTCTTT

D gene: -
J gene: TRBJ2-5
V gene: TRBV29-1
clone size: -
CDR3 protein: CSVEVAVTQYF
CDR3 DNA: TGCAGCGTTGAGGTGGCCGTAACCCAGTACTTC

D gene: -
J gene: TRBJ2-7
V gene: TRBV5-1
clone size: -
CDR3 protein: CASSFGGTSYEQYF
CDR3 DNA: TGCGCCAGCAGCTTCGGAGGGACCTCCTACGAGCAGTACTTC

D gene: TRBD1
J gene: TRBJ1-6
V gene: TRBV30
clone size: -
CDR3 protein: CAWRMTGNSYNSPLHF
CDR3 DNA: TGTGCCTGGAGGATGACAGGGAACTCCTATAATTCACCCCTCCACTTT

D gene: TRBD1
J gene: TRBJ2-7
V gene: TRBV6-5
clone size: -
CDR3 protein: CASRARQGYYEQYF
CDR3 DNA: TGTGCCAGCAGGGCGCGACAGGGATACTACGAGCAGTACTTC

D gene: -
J gene: TRBJ2-1
V gene: TRBV7-3
clone size: -
CDR3 protein: CASSPRADGGEQFF
CDR3 DNA: TGTGCCAGCAGCCCCCGGGCCGACGGCGGTGAGCAGTTCTTC

D gene: -
J gene: TRBJ2-5
V gene: TRBV7-9
clone size: -
CDR3 protein: CASSPIGAGWGNQYF
CDR3 DNA: TGTGCCAGCAGCCCTATCGGGGCGGGTTGGGGAAACCAGTACTTC

D gene: -
J gene: TRBJ2-7
V gene: TRBV29-1
clone size: -
CDR3 protein: CSVGRGAWGEQYF
CDR3 DNA: TGCAGCGTTGGTCGGGGAGCCTGGGGAGAGCAGTACTTC

D gene: -
J gene: TRBJ2-1
V gene: TRBV10-2
clone size: -
CDR3 protein: CASRSRGPYNEQFF
CDR3 DNA: TGCGCCAGCAGGTCTCGGGGACCCTACAATGAGCAGTTCTTC

D gene: -
J gene: TRBJ1-1
V gene: TRBV9
clone size: -
CDR3 protein: CASSVGGVDTEAFF
CDR3 DNA: TGTGCCAGCAGCGTAGGAGGCGTGGACACTGAAGCTTTCTTT

D gene: TRBD2
J gene: TRBJ2-3
V gene: TRBV3-1/TRBV3-2
clone size: -
CDR3 protein: CASSPGLAGGDTQYF
CDR3 DNA: TGTGCCAGCAGCCCGGGACTAGCGGGAGGGGATACGCAGTATTTT

D gene: TRBD1
J gene: TRBJ1-3
V gene: TRBV5-1
clone size: -
CDR3 protein: CASSNPGQGASGNTIYF
CDR3 DNA: TGCGCCAGCAGCAATCCGGGACAGGGGGCTTCTGGAAACACCATATATTTT

D gene: TRBD1
J gene: TRBJ2-3
V gene: TRBV6-5
clone size: -
CDR3 protein: CASSYFRGRNTDTQYF
CDR3 DNA: TGTGCCAGCAGTTACTTCAGGGGGCGCAATACAGATACGCAGTATTTT

D gene: -
J gene: TRBJ1-5
V gene: TRBV10-2
clone size: -
CDR3 protein: CASALFLNQPQHF
CDR3 DNA: TGCGCCAGCGCCCTATTCCTCAATCAGCCCCAGCATTTT

D gene: -
J gene: TRBJ2-7
V gene: TRBV7-9
clone size: few
CDR3 protein: CASSPKDKSYEQYF
CDR3 DNA: TGTGCCAGCAGCCCGAAGGACAAATCCTACGAGCAGTACTTC

D gene: TRBD2
J gene: TRBJ2-1
V gene: TRBV2
clone size: -
CDR3 protein: CASSVGSGRLNEQFF
CDR3 DNA: TGTGCCAGCAGTGTAGGTAGCGGGAGATTAAATGAGCAGTTCTTC

D gene: -
J gene: TRBJ2-2
V gene: TRBV28
clone size: -
CDR3 protein: CASSPGAGELFF
CDR3 DNA: TGTGCCAGCAGCCCGGGGGCCGGGGAGCTGTTTTTT

D gene: TRBD1
J gene: TRBJ2-7
V gene: TRBV24-1
clone size: once
CDR3 protein: CATSDAGGALTEQYF
CDR3 DNA: TGTGCCACCAGTGATGCAGGGGGCGCGTTAACCGAGCAGTACTTC

D gene: -
J gene: TRBJ1-1
V gene: TRBV27
clone size: -
CDR3 protein: CASRVEGVWTEAFF
CDR3 DNA: TGTGCCAGCAGAGTTGAGGGGGTATGGACTGAAGCTTTCTTT

D gene: TRBD1
J gene: TRBJ1-5
V gene: TRBV7-8
clone size: -
CDR3 protein: CASSQTGTDNQPQHF
CDR3 DNA: TGTGCCAGCAGCCAGACCGGGACAGATAATCAGCCCCAGCATTTT

D gene: -
J gene: TRBJ1-2
V gene: TRBV7-9
clone size: -
CDR3 protein: CASSSLGPNPYGYTF
CDR3 DNA: TGTGCCAGCAGCTCCTTGGGACCAAACCCTTATGGCTACACCTTC

D gene: -
J gene: TRBJ1-4
V gene: TRBV5-4
clone size: -
CDR3 protein: CASSLAREGEKLFF
CDR3 DNA: TGTGCCAGCAGCTTGGCCAGGGAGGGTGAAAAACTGTTTTTT

D gene: -
J gene: TRBJ2-3
V gene: TRBV6-1
clone size: -
CDR3 protein: CASSDGVPSTDTQYF
CDR3 DNA: TGTGCCAGCAGTGACGGGGTCCCCAGCACAGATACGCAGTATTTT

D gene: TRBD1
J gene: TRBJ2-7
V gene: TRBV5-1
clone size: -
CDR3 protein: CASSARDRPYEQYF
CDR3 DNA: TGCGCCAGCAGCGCTAGGGACAGGCCCTACGAGCAGTACTTC

D gene: TRBD2
J gene: TRBJ2-7
V gene: TRBV27
clone size: once
CDR3 protein: CASSSPRLAGGYEQYF
CDR3 DNA: TGTGCCAGCAGCTCCCCCCGGCTAGCGGGAGGATACGAGCAGTACTTC

D gene: -
J gene: TRBJ2-3
V gene: TRBV3-1/TRBV3-2
clone size: -
CDR3 protein: CASSHDPSTDTQYF
CDR3 DNA: TGTGCCAGCAGCCACGACCCTAGCACAGATACGCAGTATTTT

D gene: TRBD2
J gene: TRBJ2-3
V gene: TRBV7-3
clone size: once
CDR3 protein: CASSFGGLAGDTQYF
CDR3 DNA: TGTGCCAGCAGCTTCGGAGGACTAGCGGGAGATACGCAGTATTTT

D gene: TRBD1
J gene: TRBJ1-2
V gene: TRBV14
clone size: -
CDR3 protein: CASSHRTGVNGYTF
CDR3 DNA: TGTGCCAGCAGCCATCGGACAGGGGTAAATGGCTACACCTTC

D gene: TRBD2
J gene: TRBJ2-7
V gene: TRBV6-5
clone size: once
CDR3 protein: CASSYSGTSGYEQYF
CDR3 DNA: TGTGCCAGCAGTTATTCCGGGACTAGCGGCTACGAGCAGTACTTC

D gene: -
J gene: TRBJ2-1
V gene: TRBV27
clone size: many
CDR3 protein: CASRIGPNEQFF
CDR3 DNA: TGTGCCAGCCGTATAGGGCCGAATGAGCAGTTCTTC

D gene: -
J gene: TRBJ2-1
V gene: TRBV7-3
clone size: once
CDR3 protein: CASSLSPEREQFF
CDR3 DNA: TGTGCCAGCAGCTTAAGCCCAGAACGTGAGCAGTTCTTC

D gene: -
J gene: TRBJ1-2
V gene: TRBV12-3/TRBV12-4
clone size: -
CDR3 protein: CASSRPEGDGYTF
CDR3 DNA: TGTGCCAGCAGCCGACCCGAAGGGGATGGCTACACCTTC

D gene: -
J gene: TRBJ1-2
V gene: TRBV5-6
clone size: -
CDR3 protein: CASSLRQANYGYTF
CDR3 DNA: TGTGCCAGCAGCTTGAGACAGGCTAACTATGGCTACACCTTC

D gene: -
J gene: TRBJ2-7
V gene: TRBV6-5
clone size: -
CDR3 protein: CASSPNRVPPYEQYF
CDR3 DNA: TGTGCCAGCAGTCCCAACAGGGTTCCCCCCTACGAGCAGTACTTC

D gene: TRBD1
J gene: TRBJ2-7
V gene: TRBV28
clone size: once
CDR3 protein: CASSPYRGAYEQYF
CDR3 DNA: TGTGCCAGCAGTCCTTACAGGGGAGCCTACGAGCAGTACTTC

D gene: TRBD2
J gene: TRBJ2-7
V gene: TRBV7-3
clone size: -
CDR3 protein: CASPRCGRNHEQYF
CDR3 DNA: TGTGCCAGCCCGCGGTGCGGGAGGAACCACGAGCAGTACTTC

D gene: TRBD2
J gene: TRBJ2-3
V gene: TRBV5-1
clone size: -
CDR3 protein: CASSLWDSGADTQYF
CDR3 DNA: TGCGCCAGCAGCTTGTGGGATAGCGGGGCAGATACGCAGTATTTT

D gene: TRBD1
J gene: TRBJ1-1
V gene: TRBV29-1
clone size: few
CDR3 protein: CSVPYPTGGTEAFF
CDR3 DNA: TGCAGCGTTCCGTATCCGACAGGGGGAACTGAAGCTTTCTTT

D gene: -
J gene: TRBJ2-1
V gene: TRBV7-3
clone size: -
CDR3 protein: CASSLGPGTGYNEQFF
CDR3 DNA: TGTGCCAGCAGCTTAGGGCCCGGGACTGGCTACAATGAGCAGTTCTTC

D gene: -
J gene: TRBJ2-7
V gene: TRBV5-1
clone size: -
CDR3 protein: CASSSGTSGYEQYF
CDR3 DNA: TGCGCCAGCAGCTCGGGGACATCCGGCTACGAGCAGTACTTC

D gene: -
J gene: TRBJ1-6
V gene: TRBV4-1
clone size: -
CDR3 protein: CASSQGLNYNSPLHF
CDR3 DNA: TGCGCCAGCAGCCAAGGACTCAATTATAATTCACCCCTCCACTTT